The present TCR beta chain was sequenced within a study of identical twins. Through template switching, a universal primer site was introduced, and the cDNA contained unique molecular identifiers. TCRdb called the 5' RACE reads again in MiXCR, with one record for every CDR3 protein. The sample has roughly 250,000 distinct CDR3 sequences, approximately 7.3% seen once. The sample holds a few counts of this clonotype. Its specificity is not known. Findings and caveats of the study: With abundant cord blood beta clonotypes, insertions were fewer; memory repertoires showed no such pattern. The authors drew conclusions from cross-sectional statistical analysis rather than following the same donors. Modeled out-of-frame TCR alpha sharing in monozygotic twins fell below observed levels.

Per germline, CDR1 MNHNS and CDR2 SASEGT. Trimming removed 5 bases from V and 5 bases from J; junction bases left unmatched: 12. This CDR3 spans 16 amino acids. The same sample was also studied in work on yellow fever vaccine responses in identical twins.

The chain carries TRBV6-1 and TRBJ2-5; 9 nucleotides align to TRBD1. The TCR comes from a woman younger than 30 in good health. The sample taken for sequencing was CD8+ T cells sorted from blood. The CDR3 loop reads CASSPGTGKFLETQYF. The CDR3, as DNA: TGTGCCAGCAGTCCTGGGACAGGGAAGTTTCTGGAGACCCAGTACTTC.